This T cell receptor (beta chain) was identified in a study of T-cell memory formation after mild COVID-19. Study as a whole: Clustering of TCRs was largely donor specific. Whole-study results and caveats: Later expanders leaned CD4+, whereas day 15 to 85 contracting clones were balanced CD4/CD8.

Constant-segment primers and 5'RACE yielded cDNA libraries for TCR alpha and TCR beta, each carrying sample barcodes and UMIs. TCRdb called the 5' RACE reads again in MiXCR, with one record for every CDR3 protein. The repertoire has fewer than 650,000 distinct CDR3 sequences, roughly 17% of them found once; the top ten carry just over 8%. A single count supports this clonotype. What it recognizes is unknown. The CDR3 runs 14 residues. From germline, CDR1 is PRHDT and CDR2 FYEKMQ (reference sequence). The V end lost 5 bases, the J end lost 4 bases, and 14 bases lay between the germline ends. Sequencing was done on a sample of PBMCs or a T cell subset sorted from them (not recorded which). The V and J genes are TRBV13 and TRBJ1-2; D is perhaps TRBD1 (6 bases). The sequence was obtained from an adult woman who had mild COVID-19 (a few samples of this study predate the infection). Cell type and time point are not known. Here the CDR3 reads CASSRPGGVYGYTF. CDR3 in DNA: TGTGCCAGCAGCAGGCCCGGGGGCGTCTATGGCTACACCTTC.